Presented here are 2 T cell receptor beta chains from one specimen sequenced in a study of response to subunit inactivated influenza vaccine. In TCRdb, the RT-PCR reads were re-called with MiXCR into one record per CDR3 protein. The profile covers 600,000 to 850,000 distinct CDR3 sequences, with around 15% appearing a single time and roughly 7.2% taken by the ten largest. The sequencing here drew on PBMCs from blood, taken about 14 days before vaccination. These receptors were collected from a middle-aged man who received an inactivated influenza vaccine.

This clonotype occurred many times. V gene TRBV4-3 combines with J gene TRBJ2-3; TRBD1 aligns across 7 bases. CDR3 length: 14 residues. The germline V gene has CDR1 LGHNA and CDR2 YSLEER. Germline trimming cut 4 bases from V and 7 bases from J; bases unmatched to any gene: 8. CDR3 sequence reads: CASSPRDSGNTQYF. The CDR3 DNA follows: TGCGCCAGCAGCCCGAGGGACAGTGGAAATACGCAGTATTTT.

V gene TRBV6-2 or TRBV6-3 combines with J gene TRBJ1-1; the D is unclear. Looked up from germline, CDR1 is MNHEY and CDR2 is SVGEGT. V shed 1 base and J shed 6 bases, with 12 bases lying between them. The CDR3 spans 14 residues. The CDR3 is CASSYYGLAAEAFF. The CDR3 DNA is TGTGCCAGCAGTTACTACGGGCTGGCAGCTGAAGCTTTCTTT.